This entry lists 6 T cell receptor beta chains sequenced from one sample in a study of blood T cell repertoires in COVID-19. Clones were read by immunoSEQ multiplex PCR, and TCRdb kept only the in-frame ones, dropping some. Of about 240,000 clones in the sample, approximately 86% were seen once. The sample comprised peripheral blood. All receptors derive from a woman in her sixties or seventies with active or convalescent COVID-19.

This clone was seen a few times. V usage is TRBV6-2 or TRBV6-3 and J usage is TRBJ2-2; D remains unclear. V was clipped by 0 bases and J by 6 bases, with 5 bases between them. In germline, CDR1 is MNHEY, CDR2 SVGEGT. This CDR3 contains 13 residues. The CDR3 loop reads CASSYSGPGELFF. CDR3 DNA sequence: TGTGCCAGCAGTTACTCTGGGCCCGGGGAGCTGTTTTTT.

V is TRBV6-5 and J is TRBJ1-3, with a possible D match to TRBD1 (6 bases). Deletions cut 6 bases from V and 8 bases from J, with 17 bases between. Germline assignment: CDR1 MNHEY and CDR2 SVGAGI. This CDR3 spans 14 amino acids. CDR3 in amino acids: CASRSRGTEDTIYF. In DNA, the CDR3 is TGTGCCAGCAGATCCAGGGGCACGGAGGACACCATATATTTT.

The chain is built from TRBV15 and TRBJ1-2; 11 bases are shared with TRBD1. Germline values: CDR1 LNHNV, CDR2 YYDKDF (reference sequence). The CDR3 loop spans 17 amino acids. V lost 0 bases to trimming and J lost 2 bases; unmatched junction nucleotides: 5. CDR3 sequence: CATSRDKDRGRNYGYTF. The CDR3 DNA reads TGTGCCACCAGCAGAGATAAGGACAGGGGGCGAAACTATGGCTACACCTTC.

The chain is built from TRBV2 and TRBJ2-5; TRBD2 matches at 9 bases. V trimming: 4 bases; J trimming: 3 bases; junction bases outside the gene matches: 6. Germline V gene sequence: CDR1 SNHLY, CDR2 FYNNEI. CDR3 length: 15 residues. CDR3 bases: TGTGCCAGCAGTGGGCTAGCGGGGCCCAAAGAGACCCAGTACTTC. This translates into CASSGLAGPKETQYF. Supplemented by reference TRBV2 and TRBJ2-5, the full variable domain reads EPEVTQTPSHQVTQMGQEVILRCVPISNHLYFYWYRQILGQKVEFLVSFYNNEISEKSEIFDDQFSVERPDGSNFTLKIRSTKLEDSAMYFCASSGLAGPKETQYFGPGTRLLVL.

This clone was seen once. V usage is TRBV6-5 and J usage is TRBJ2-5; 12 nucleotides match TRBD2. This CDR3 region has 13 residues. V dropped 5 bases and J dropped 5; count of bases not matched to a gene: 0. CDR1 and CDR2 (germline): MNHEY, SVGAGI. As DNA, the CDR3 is TGTGCCAGCAGTACTAGCGGGAGGGAGACCCAGTACTTC. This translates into CASSTSGRETQYF.

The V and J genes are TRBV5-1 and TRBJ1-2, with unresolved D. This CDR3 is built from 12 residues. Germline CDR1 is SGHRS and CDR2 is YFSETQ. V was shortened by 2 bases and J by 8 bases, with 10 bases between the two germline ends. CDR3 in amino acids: CASSFYPGGYTF. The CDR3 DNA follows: TGCGCCAGCAGCTTTTACCCGGGAGGCTACACCTTC. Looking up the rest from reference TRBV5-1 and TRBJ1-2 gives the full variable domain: KAGVTQTPRYLIKTRGQQVTLSCSPISGHRSVSWYQQTPGQGLQFLFEYFSETQRNKGNFPGRFSGRQFSNSRSEMNVSTLELGDSALYLCASSFYPGGYTFGSGTRLTVV.